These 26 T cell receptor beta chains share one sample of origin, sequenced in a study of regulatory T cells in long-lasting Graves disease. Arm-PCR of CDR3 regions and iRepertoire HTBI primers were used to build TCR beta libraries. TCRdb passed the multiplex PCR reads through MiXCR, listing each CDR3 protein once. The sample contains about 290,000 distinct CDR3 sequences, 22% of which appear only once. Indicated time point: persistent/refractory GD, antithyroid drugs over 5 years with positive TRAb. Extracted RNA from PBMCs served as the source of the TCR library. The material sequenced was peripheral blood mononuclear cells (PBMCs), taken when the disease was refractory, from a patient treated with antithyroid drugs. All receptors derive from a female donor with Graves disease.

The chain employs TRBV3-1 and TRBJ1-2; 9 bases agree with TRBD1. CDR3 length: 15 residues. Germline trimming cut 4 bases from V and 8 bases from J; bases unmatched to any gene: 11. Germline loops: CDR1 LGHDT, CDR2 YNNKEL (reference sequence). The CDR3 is CASSLSLPGQGGYTF. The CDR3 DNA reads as TGTGCCAGCAGCCTCTCCCTACCGGGACAGGGAGGCTACACCTTC.

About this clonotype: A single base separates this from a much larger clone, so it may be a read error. CDR3 coding DNA: TGTGCCGGCAGTTCAGAGAGGGGCAGGTCACCCCTCCACTTT. Encoded protein: CAGSSERGRSPLHF. The chain joins TRBV27 to TRBJ1-6; perhaps TRBD1 as D (5 bases). Germline values: CDR1 MNHEY, CDR2 SMNVEV (reference sequence). There are 14 residues in the CDR3.

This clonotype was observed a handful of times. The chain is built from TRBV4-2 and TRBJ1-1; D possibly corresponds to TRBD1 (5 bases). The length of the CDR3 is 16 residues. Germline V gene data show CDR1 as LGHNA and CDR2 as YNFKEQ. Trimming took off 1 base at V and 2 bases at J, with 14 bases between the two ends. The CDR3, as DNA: TGTGCCAGCAGCCAAGTCGCCCCTGGGGGAAACACTGAAGCTTTCTTT. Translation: CASSQVAPGGNTEAFF.

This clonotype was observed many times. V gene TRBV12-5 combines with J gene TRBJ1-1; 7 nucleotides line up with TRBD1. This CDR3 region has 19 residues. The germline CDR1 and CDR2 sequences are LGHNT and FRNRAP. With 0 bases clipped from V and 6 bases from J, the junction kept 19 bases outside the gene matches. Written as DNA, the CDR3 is TGTGCTAGTGGTTTGGTACGGAGGGGGCTCACAGGGTACCCGGCTGAAGCTTTCTTT. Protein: CASGLVRRGLTGYPAEAFF.

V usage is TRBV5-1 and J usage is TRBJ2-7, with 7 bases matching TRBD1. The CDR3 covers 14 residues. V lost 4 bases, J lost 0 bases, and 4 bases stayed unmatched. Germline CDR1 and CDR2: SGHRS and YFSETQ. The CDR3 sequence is CASSPGDSSYEQYF. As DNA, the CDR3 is TGCGCCAGCAGCCCTGGGGACAGCTCCTACGAGCAGTACTTC.

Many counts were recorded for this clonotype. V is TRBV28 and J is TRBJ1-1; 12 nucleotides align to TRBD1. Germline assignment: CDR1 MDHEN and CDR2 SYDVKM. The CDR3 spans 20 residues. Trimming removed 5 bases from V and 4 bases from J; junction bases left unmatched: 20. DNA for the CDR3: TGTGCCAGCAGTGCTACGGGACAGGGGGCCCCAACCTGGATGAGCACTGAAGCTTTCTTT. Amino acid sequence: CASSATGQGAPTWMSTEAFF.

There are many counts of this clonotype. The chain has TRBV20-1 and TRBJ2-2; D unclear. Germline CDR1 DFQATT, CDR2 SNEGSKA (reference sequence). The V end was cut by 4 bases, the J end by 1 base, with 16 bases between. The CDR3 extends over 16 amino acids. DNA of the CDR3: TGCAGTGCTAAGCAGCGACCATCAAAGAACACCGGGGAGCTGTTTTTT. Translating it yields CSAKQRPSKNTGELFF.

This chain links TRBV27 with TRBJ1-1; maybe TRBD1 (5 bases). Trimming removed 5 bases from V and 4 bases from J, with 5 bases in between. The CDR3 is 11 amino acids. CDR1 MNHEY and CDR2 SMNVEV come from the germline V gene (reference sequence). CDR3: CASSDSTEAFF. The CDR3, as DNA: TGTGCCAGCAGTGACAGCACTGAAGCTTTCTTT.

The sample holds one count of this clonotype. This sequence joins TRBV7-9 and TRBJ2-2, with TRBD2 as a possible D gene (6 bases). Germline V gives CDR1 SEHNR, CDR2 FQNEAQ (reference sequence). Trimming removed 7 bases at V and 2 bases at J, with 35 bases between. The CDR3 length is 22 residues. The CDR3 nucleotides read TGTGCCAGCACCTTCGCACGCCCGGGACGGACTATGACTGCTGTTAACACCGGGGAGCTGTTTTTT. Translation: CASTFARPGRTMTAVNTGELFF.

CDR3 bases: TGTGCCAGCAGCTCTTCGGGGCGAAAGAGCACAGATACGCAGTATTTT. This gives the protein CASSSSGRKSTDTQYF. V and J are TRBV7-8 and TRBJ2-3; D may correspond to TRBD1 or TRBD2 (5 bases each). Germline CDR1 is SGHVS and CDR2 is FQNEAQ. CDR3 size: 16 residues. Trimming took off 4 bases at V and 0 bases at J, with 14 bases between the two ends. The complete variable domain, with remaining parts taken from reference TRBV7-8 and TRBJ2-3, reads GAGVSQSPRYKVAKRGQDVALRCDPISGHVSLFWYQQALGQGPEFLTYFQNEAQLDKSGLPSDRFFAERPEGSVSTLKIQRTQQEDSAVYLCASSSSGRKSTDTQYFGPGTRLTVL.

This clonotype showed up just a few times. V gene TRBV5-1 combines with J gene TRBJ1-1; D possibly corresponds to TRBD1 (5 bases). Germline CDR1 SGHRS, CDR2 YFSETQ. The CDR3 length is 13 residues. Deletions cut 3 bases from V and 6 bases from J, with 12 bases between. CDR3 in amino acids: CASSWTGRSEAFF. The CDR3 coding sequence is TGCGCCAGCAGCTGGACGGGACGGTCTGAAGCTTTCTTT.

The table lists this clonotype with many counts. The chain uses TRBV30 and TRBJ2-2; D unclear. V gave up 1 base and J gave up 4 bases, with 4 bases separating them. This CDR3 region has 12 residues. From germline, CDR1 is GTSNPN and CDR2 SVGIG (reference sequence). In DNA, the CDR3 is TGTGCCTGGAGTGGGGGCACCGGGGAGCTGTTTTTT. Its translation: CAWSGGTGELFF.

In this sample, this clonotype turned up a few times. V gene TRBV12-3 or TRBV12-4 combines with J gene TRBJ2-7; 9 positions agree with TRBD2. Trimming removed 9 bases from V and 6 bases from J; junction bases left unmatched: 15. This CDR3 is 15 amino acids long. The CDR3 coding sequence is TGTGCCAGTTCCCCCTTAGCGGGAGCGCAGGGCGAGCAGTACTTC. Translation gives CASSPLAGAQGEQYF.

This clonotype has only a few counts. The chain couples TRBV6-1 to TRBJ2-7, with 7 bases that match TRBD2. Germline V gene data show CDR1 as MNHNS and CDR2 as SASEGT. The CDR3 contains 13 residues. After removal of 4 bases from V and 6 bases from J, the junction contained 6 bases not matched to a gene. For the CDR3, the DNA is TGTGCCAGCAGTGCTAGGGGACTAACCGAGCAGTACTTC. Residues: CASSARGLTEQYF.

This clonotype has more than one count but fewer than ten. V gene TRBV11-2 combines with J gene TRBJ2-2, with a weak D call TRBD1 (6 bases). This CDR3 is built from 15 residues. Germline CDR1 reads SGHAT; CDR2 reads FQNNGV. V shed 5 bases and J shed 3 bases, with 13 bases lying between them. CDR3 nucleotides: TGTGCCAGCAGCGGATACAGGGCTTACACCGGGGAGCTGTTTTTT. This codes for CASSGYRAYTGELFF.

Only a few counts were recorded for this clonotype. The CDR3 reads CASGPGQTWNEQFF. In DNA, the CDR3 is TGTGCCAGCGGACCGGGACAGACTTGGAATGAGCAGTTCTTC. The rearrangement joins TRBV27 to TRBJ2-1; 7 positions match TRBD1. The V and J ends lost 8 bases and 7 bases, in that order; junction bases with no gene match: 11. The CDR3 spans 14 residues. Germline-derived CDR1 and CDR2 are MNHEY and SMNVEV (reference sequence).

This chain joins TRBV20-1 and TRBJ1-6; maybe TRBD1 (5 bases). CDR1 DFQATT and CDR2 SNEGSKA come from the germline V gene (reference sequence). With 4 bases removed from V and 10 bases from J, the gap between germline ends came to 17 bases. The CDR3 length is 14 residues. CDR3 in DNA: TGCAGTGCTATACCCCTGGGGGTAGGCTCACCCCTCCACTTT. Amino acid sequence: CSAIPLGVGSPLHF.

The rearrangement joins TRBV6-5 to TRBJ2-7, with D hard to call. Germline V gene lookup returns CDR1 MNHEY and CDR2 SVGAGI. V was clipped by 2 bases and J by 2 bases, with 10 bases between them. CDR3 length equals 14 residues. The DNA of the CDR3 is TGTGCCAGCAGTTACCCGGACCAAACCTACGAGCAGTACTTC. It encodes CASSYPDQTYEQYF.

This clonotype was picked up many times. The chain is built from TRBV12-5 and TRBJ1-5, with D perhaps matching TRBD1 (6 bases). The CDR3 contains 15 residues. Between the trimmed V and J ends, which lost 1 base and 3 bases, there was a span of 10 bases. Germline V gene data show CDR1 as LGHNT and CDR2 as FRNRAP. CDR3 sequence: CASGLGRTDNQPQHF. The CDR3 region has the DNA TGTGCTAGTGGTTTGGGCCGGACAGACAATCAGCCCCAGCATTTT.

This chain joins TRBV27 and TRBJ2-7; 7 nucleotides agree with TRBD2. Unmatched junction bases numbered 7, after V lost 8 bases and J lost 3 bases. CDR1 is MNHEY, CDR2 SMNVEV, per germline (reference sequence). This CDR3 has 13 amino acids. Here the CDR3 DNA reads TGTGCCAGCGGTTCCGGGGGGAACTACGAGCAGTACTTC. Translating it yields CASGSGGNYEQYF.

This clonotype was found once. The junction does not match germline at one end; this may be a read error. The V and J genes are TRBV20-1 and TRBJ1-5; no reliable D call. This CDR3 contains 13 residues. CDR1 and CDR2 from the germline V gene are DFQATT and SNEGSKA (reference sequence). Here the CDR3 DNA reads TGCAGTGCTAGGGCGACGGGGAATCATCCCCAGCATTTT. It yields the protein CSARATGNHPQHF.

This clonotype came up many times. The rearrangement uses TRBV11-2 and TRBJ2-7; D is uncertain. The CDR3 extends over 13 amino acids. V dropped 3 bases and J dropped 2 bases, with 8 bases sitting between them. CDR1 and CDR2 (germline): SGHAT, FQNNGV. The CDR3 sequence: CASSFGVTYEQYF. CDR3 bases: TGTGCCAGCAGCTTCGGAGTGACCTACGAGCAGTACTTC.

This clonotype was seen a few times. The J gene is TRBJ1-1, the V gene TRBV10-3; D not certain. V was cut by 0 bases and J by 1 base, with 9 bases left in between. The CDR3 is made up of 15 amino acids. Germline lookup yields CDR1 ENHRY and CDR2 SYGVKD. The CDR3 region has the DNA TGTGCCATCAGTGAGTCCAGTAAGGCGAACACTGAAGCTTTCTTT. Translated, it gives CAISESSKANTEAFF.

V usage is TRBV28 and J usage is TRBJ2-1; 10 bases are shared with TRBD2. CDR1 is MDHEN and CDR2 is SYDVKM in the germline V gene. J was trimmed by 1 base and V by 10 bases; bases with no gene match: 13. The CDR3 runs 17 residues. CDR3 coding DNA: TGTGCCACCGTCATAGCGGGAGGTTCTTGGTCCTACAATGAGCAGTTCTTC. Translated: CATVIAGGSWSYNEQFF.

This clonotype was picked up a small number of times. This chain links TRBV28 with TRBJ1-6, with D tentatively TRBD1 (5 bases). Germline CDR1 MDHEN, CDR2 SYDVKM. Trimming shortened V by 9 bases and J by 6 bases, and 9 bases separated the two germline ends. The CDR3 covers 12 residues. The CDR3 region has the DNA TGTGCCAGTAGACAGCGTAATTCACCCCTCCACTTT. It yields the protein CASRQRNSPLHF.

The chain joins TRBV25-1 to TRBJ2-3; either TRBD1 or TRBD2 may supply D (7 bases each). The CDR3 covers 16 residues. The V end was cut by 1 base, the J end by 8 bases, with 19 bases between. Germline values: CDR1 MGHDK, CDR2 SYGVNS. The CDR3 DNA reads TGTGCCAGCAGTGAATGGGGAGGGGGCGGATCAGCTACGCAGTATTTT. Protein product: CASSEWGGGGSATQYF.